The entry below describes one T cell receptor beta chain. Antigen: not known. The PCR had 60 Vbeta and 13 Jbeta primers. Profiled with immunoSEQ multiplex PCR; TCRdb holds only in-frame clones, not every one. The sample records 200,000 to 250,000 clones, roughly four fifths being singletons. These data come from a study of cytomegalovirus exposure and HLA in healthy donors. Study conclusions and caveats: A missense DCLRE1C variant was associated with V- and J-gene trimming of TCR beta chains in a later analysis, and an independent cohort replicated the association. Earlier findings revealed that most TCR beta V segments proved productive either about 87% or about 30% of the time. An analysis that was carried out later associated about 17,000 TCR beta sequences with HLA alleles at 0.05 false discovery rate.

The TCR was taken from a woman in her forties in good health and CMV-seronegative. The sample was PBMCs.

As DNA, the CDR3 is TGTGCCAGCAGTTCCCCCCTAGCGGGTACCTACAATGAGCAGTTCTTC. It specifies CASSSPLAGTYNEQFF. The chain uses TRBV28 and TRBJ2-1; 8 nucleotides agree with TRBD2. Germline loops: CDR1 MDHEN, CDR2 SYDVKM. V shed 4 bases, J shed 2 bases, and the junction held 7 bases outside the gene matches. CDR3 length: 16 residues.